A selection of T cell receptor beta chains follows, all from one sample in a study of T cell responses to AZD1222 COVID-19 vaccine. The data were produced by immunoSEQ multiplex PCR, yet TCRdb's version contains in-frame clones alone and is incomplete. The profile covers some 93,000 clones, with over 75% appearing a single time and about 12% taken by the ten largest. The sample in question was peripheral blood, obtained 28 days after the second AZD1222 dose. The origin of the receptors is an adult who received the AZD1222 COVID-19 vaccine. The CDR3 runs from the conserved cysteine through the conserved F or W. The D gene is left open where the match is weak. Clone size is stated in some rows and not others, as once, few, many or a class when expanded.

d_gene: TRBD1; abundance: .; v_gene: TRBV11-2; j_gene: TRBJ1-3; CDR3nt: TGTGCCAGCAGCACTAATACAGGGGGCGGAAACACCATATATTTT; CDR3aa: CASSTNTGGGNTIYF
d_gene: .; abundance: .; v_gene: TRBV3-1/TRBV3-2; j_gene: TRBJ1-6; CDR3nt: TGTGCCAGCAGCGTACCGGTTCCCATTTCACATCATAATTCACCCCTCCACTTT; CDR3aa: CASSVPVPISHHNSPLHF
d_gene: TRBD2; abundance: .; v_gene: TRBV6-5; j_gene: TRBJ2-1; CDR3nt: TGTGCCACCCGGGGGGGTACTACAATGAGGCAGTTCTTC; CDR3aa: CATRGGTTMRQFF
d_gene: .; abundance: .; v_gene: TRBV2; j_gene: TRBJ2-4; CDR3nt: TGTGCCAGCAGCCCCCTAACGTACATTCAGTACTTC; CDR3aa: CASSPLTYIQYF
d_gene: .; abundance: once; v_gene: TRBV6-1; j_gene: TRBJ1-4; CDR3nt: TGTGCCAGCAGTGAAATGGCGGGGGTTGCAACTAATGAAAAACTGTTTTTT; CDR3aa: CASSEMAGVATNEKLFF
d_gene: .; abundance: .; v_gene: TRBV6-5; j_gene: TRBJ1-5; CDR3nt: TGTGCCAGCAGTAGCACCGTTAAGCAGCCCCAGCATTTT; CDR3aa: CASSSTVKQPQHF
d_gene: .; abundance: once; v_gene: TRBV5-1; j_gene: TRBJ2-3; CDR3nt: TGCGCCAGCAGCTTGGATGGCGGGGATGGCACAGATACGCAGTATTTT; CDR3aa: CASSLDGGDGTDTQYF
d_gene: .; abundance: .; v_gene: TRBV27; j_gene: TRBJ1-2; CDR3nt: TGTGCCAGCAGTCCCACCCTGACAGGCTATGGCTACACCTTC; CDR3aa: CASSPTLTGYGYTF
d_gene: .; abundance: .; v_gene: TRBV24-1; j_gene: TRBJ1-1; CDR3nt: TGTGCCACCAGTGATTTCCCAGGGTCATGGGGCACTGAAGCTTTCTTT; CDR3aa: CATSDFPGSWGTEAFF
d_gene: TRBD2; abundance: .; v_gene: TRBV7-9; j_gene: TRBJ2-3; CDR3nt: TGTGCCAGCAGCACAACTAGCGGGGGGGCCTCATTAGATACGCAGTATTTT; CDR3aa: CASSTTSGGASLDTQYF
d_gene: .; abundance: .; v_gene: TRBV5-1; j_gene: TRBJ1-1; CDR3nt: TGCGCCAGCAGCCCGAGGGAAGGTTTGAACACTGAAGCTTTCTTT; CDR3aa: CASSPREGLNTEAFF
d_gene: .; abundance: .; v_gene: TRBV30; j_gene: TRBJ2-5; CDR3nt: TGTGCCTGGAGTCCCGGGGGAGAGACCCAGTACTTC; CDR3aa: CAWSPGGETQYF
d_gene: .; abundance: .; v_gene: TRBV7-9; j_gene: TRBJ1-1; CDR3nt: TGTGCCAGCAGCTTTCCGGAGTCCACTGAAGCTTTCTTT; CDR3aa: CASSFPESTEAFF
d_gene: TRBD2; abundance: .; v_gene: TRBV9; j_gene: TRBJ2-1; CDR3nt: TGTGCCAGCAGCGTAGAGTCTAGCGGGGCCAATGAGCAGTTCTTC; CDR3aa: CASSVESSGANEQFF
d_gene: TRBD1; abundance: .; v_gene: TRBV3-1/TRBV3-2; j_gene: TRBJ2-1; CDR3nt: TGTGCCAGCAGCCCCCGACAGGGTTACTACAATGAGCAGTTCTTC; CDR3aa: CASSPRQGYYNEQFF
d_gene: .; abundance: .; v_gene: TRBV19; j_gene: TRBJ1-1; CDR3nt: TGTGCCAGTAGTAGACAACAGGAGACCCCGGGGGCTTTCTTT; CDR3aa: CASSRQQETPGAFF
d_gene: TRBD1; abundance: once; v_gene: TRBV19; j_gene: TRBJ1-2; CDR3nt: TGTGCCAGTAGAACCGGGACAGGGCTCTATGGCTACACCTTC; CDR3aa: CASRTGTGLYGYTF
d_gene: TRBD1; abundance: once; v_gene: TRBV6-5; j_gene: TRBJ2-5; CDR3nt: TGTGCCAGCACGTCAGACAGGGATGGGGAGACCCAGTACTTC; CDR3aa: CASTSDRDGETQYF
d_gene: .; abundance: once; v_gene: TRBV5-1; j_gene: TRBJ2-7; CDR3nt: TGCGCCAGCAGCTTACGACAGAACTCCTACGAGCAGTACTTC; CDR3aa: CASSLRQNSYEQYF
d_gene: .; abundance: .; v_gene: TRBV7-3; j_gene: TRBJ2-5; CDR3nt: TGTGCCAGCAGCGCGACAGTGGGGGTCGAGACCCAGTACTTC; CDR3aa: CASSATVGVETQYF
d_gene: .; abundance: once; v_gene: TRBV19; j_gene: TRBJ1-1; CDR3nt: TGTGCCAGTAGATGGAACACTGAAGCTTTCTTT; CDR3aa: CASRWNTEAFF
d_gene: .; abundance: .; v_gene: TRBV24-1; j_gene: TRBJ2-5; CDR3nt: TGTGCCACCAGTGACCCGTCCTTTACCCAGTACTTC; CDR3aa: CATSDPSFTQYF
d_gene: TRBD2; abundance: once; v_gene: TRBV7-3; j_gene: TRBJ2-1; CDR3nt: TGTGCCAGCAGCGTCACTAGCGGCTACAATGAGCAGTTCTTC; CDR3aa: CASSVTSGYNEQFF
d_gene: .; abundance: .; v_gene: TRBV6-5; j_gene: TRBJ1-3; CDR3nt: TGTGCCAGCGGAAGAAACACCATATATTTT; CDR3aa: CASGRNTIYF
d_gene: .; abundance: .; v_gene: TRBV2; j_gene: TRBJ1-1; CDR3nt: TGTGCCAGCAGGGACACGGGGGGTACTGAAGCTTTCTTT; CDR3aa: CASRDTGGTEAFF
d_gene: TRBD1; abundance: few; v_gene: TRBV11-3; j_gene: TRBJ2-7; CDR3nt: TGTGCCAGCAGCTTCGGGACAGGGGGCTTTTACGAGCAGTACTTC; CDR3aa: CASSFGTGGFYEQYF
d_gene: .; abundance: .; v_gene: TRBV7-8; j_gene: TRBJ1-6; CDR3nt: TGTGCCAGCAGCTTAGCGCGAGGAGGGTCCCTCCACTTT; CDR3aa: CASSLARGGSLHF
d_gene: .; abundance: .; v_gene: TRBV27; j_gene: TRBJ1-1; CDR3nt: TGTGCCAGCAGTTTTGGGGCGGCGAACACTGAAGCTTTCTTT; CDR3aa: CASSFGAANTEAFF
d_gene: .; abundance: .; v_gene: TRBV19; j_gene: TRBJ1-2; CDR3nt: TGTGCCAGTAGTATAGATCGCAGGGGCCCGGGAGGTTACACCTTC; CDR3aa: CASSIDRRGPGGYTF
d_gene: .; abundance: .; v_gene: TRBV6-1; j_gene: TRBJ1-5; CDR3nt: TGTGCCAGCAGTGAAGGGAGGGGTGGCCAGCCCCAGCATTTT; CDR3aa: CASSEGRGGQPQHF
d_gene: .; abundance: .; v_gene: TRBV18; j_gene: TRBJ1-5; CDR3nt: TGTGCCAGCTCACCACCCGACGGGAATCAGCCCCAGCATTTT; CDR3aa: CASSPPDGNQPQHF
d_gene: .; abundance: .; v_gene: TRBV21-1; j_gene: TRBJ2-7; CDR3nt: TGTGCCAGACGAAGTAGCGGCGGGTTCTACGAGCAGTACTTC; CDR3aa: CARRSSGGFYEQYF
d_gene: TRBD1; abundance: .; v_gene: TRBV18; j_gene: TRBJ2-7; CDR3nt: TGTGCCAGCTCACCGCGACAGGGGGCGGGGTCCTACGAGCAGTACTTC; CDR3aa: CASSPRQGAGSYEQYF
d_gene: TRBD1; abundance: .; v_gene: TRBV6-5; j_gene: TRBJ1-4; CDR3nt: TGTGCCAGCACCCACCGGGACAGGGGTGAAAAACTGTTTTTT; CDR3aa: CASTHRDRGEKLFF
d_gene: .; abundance: once; v_gene: TRBV9; j_gene: TRBJ2-1; CDR3nt: TGTGCCAGCAGCGTAGGTATAACGAGGGGGAGCTCCTACAATGAGCAGTTCTTC; CDR3aa: CASSVGITRGSSYNEQFF
d_gene: .; abundance: .; v_gene: TRBV19; j_gene: TRBJ2-3; CDR3nt: TGTGCCAGTTCTCTCGCGACAGGCGACACAGATACGCAGTATTTT; CDR3aa: CASSLATGDTDTQYF
d_gene: TRBD1; abundance: .; v_gene: TRBV5-1; j_gene: TRBJ2-3; CDR3nt: TGCGCCAGCAGCTTGGCCCCAGGGGGATACACAGATACGCAGTATTTT; CDR3aa: CASSLAPGGYTDTQYF
d_gene: TRBD1; abundance: .; v_gene: TRBV5-1; j_gene: TRBJ2-7; CDR3nt: TGCGCCAGCAGCTTGGCGCCGACAGGGTCCGGCTACGAGCAGTACTTC; CDR3aa: CASSLAPTGSGYEQYF
d_gene: .; abundance: .; v_gene: TRBV15; j_gene: TRBJ1-5; CDR3nt: TGTGCCACCAGCAGAGACGTTAGGGTGGGTCGCAATCAGCCCCAGCATTTT; CDR3aa: CATSRDVRVGRNQPQHF
d_gene: TRBD1; abundance: .; v_gene: TRBV30; j_gene: TRBJ1-2; CDR3nt: TGTGCCTGGAACGATGAGAGGACAGGGGGCAACTATGGCTACACCTTC; CDR3aa: CAWNDERTGGNYGYTF
d_gene: .; abundance: few; v_gene: TRBV27; j_gene: TRBJ2-1; CDR3nt: TGTGCCAGCAGTTTTGAGACAGACCCTAACAATGAGCAGTTCTTC; CDR3aa: CASSFETDPNNEQFF
d_gene: .; abundance: .; v_gene: TRBV3-1/TRBV3-2; j_gene: TRBJ1-1; CDR3nt: TGTGCCAGCAGCCAAGGGGCGGGAGCTTTCTTT; CDR3aa: CASSQGAGAFF
d_gene: .; abundance: .; v_gene: TRBV19; j_gene: TRBJ1-5; CDR3nt: TGTGCCAGTAACTGGGAGGGTCTAGGCAATCAGCCCCAGCATTTT; CDR3aa: CASNWEGLGNQPQHF
d_gene: TRBD1; abundance: .; v_gene: TRBV5-4; j_gene: TRBJ2-1; CDR3nt: TGTGCCAGCAGCTTGGTGGCAGGGGGCTGGAATGAGCAGTTCTTC; CDR3aa: CASSLVAGGWNEQFF
d_gene: .; abundance: .; v_gene: TRBV7-9; j_gene: TRBJ2-5; CDR3nt: TGTGCCAGCAGCCCCCGCGGTCCAGAGACCCAGTACTTC; CDR3aa: CASSPRGPETQYF
d_gene: .; abundance: once; v_gene: TRBV2; j_gene: TRBJ2-3; CDR3nt: TGTGCCAGCTATGAGGATACGCAGTATTTT; CDR3aa: CASYEDTQYF
d_gene: .; abundance: .; v_gene: TRBV5-1; j_gene: TRBJ1-2; CDR3nt: TGCGCCAGCAGCTTGGGGCAGGGCGGAGGCTACACCTTC; CDR3aa: CASSLGQGGGYTF
d_gene: TRBD1; abundance: once; v_gene: TRBV6-1; j_gene: TRBJ1-5; CDR3nt: TGTGCCAGCAGTGAGGTCCCGGGACAGCGCCACAATCAGCCCCAGCATTTT; CDR3aa: CASSEVPGQRHNQPQHF
d_gene: TRBD2; abundance: .; v_gene: TRBV6-5; j_gene: TRBJ2-3; CDR3nt: TGTGCCAGCAGTTCCGAGACTAGCGGGGATTCAGATACGCAGTATTTT; CDR3aa: CASSSETSGDSDTQYF
d_gene: .; abundance: .; v_gene: TRBV27; j_gene: TRBJ2-1; CDR3nt: TGTGCCAGCAGTTTTGGTAGTGTTAGCTCCTACAATGAGCAGTTCTTC; CDR3aa: CASSFGSVSSYNEQFF
d_gene: .; abundance: .; v_gene: TRBV5-1; j_gene: TRBJ1-5; CDR3nt: TGCGCCAGCAGCTTGGGGGAAAGGACCGCACCCCAGCATTTT; CDR3aa: CASSLGERTAPQHF
d_gene: .; abundance: .; v_gene: TRBV9; j_gene: TRBJ2-7; CDR3nt: TGTGCCAGCAGCGTAGGACACGGGAGCTCCTACGAGCAGTACTTC; CDR3aa: CASSVGHGSSYEQYF
d_gene: .; abundance: .; v_gene: TRBV11-2; j_gene: TRBJ1-2; CDR3nt: TGTGCCAGCAGCCGGGAAGGGGACGGCTACACCTTC; CDR3aa: CASSREGDGYTF